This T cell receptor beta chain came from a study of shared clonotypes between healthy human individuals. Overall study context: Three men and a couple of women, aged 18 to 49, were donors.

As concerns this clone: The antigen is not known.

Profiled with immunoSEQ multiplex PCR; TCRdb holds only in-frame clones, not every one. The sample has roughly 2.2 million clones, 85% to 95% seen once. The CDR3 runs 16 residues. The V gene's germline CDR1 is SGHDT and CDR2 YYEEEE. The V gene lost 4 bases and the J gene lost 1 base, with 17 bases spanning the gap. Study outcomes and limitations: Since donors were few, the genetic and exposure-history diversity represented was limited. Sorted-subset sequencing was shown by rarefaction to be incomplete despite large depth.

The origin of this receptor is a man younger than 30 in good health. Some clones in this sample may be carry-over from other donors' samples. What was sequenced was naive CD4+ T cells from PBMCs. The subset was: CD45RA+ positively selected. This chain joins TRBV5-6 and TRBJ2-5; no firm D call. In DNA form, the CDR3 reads TGTGCCAGCAGCCCTAGGATGGGCCAGCCCCAAGAGACCCAGTACTTC. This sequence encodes CASSPRMGQPQETQYF.